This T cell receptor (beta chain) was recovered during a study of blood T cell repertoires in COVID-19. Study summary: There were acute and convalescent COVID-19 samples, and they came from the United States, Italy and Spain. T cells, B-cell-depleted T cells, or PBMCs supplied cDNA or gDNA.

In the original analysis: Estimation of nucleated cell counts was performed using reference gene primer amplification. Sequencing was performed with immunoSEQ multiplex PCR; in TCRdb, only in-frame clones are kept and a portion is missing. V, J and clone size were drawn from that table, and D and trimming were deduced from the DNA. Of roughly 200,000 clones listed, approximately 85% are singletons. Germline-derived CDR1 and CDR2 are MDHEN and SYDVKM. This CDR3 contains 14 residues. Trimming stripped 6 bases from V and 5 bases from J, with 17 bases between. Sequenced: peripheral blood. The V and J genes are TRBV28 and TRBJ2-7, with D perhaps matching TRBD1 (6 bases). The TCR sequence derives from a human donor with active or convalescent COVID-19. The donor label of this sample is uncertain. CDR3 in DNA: TGTGCCAGCAGGATTACAGGGTCCGGGCACGAGCAGTACTTC. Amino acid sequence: CASRITGSGHEQYF. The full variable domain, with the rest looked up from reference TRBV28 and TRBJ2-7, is DVKVTQSSRYLVKRTGEKVFLECVQDMDHENMFWYRQDPGLGLRLIYFSYDVKMKEKGDIPEGYSVSREKKERFSLILESASTNQTSMYLCASRITGSGHEQYFGPGTRLTVT.